The entry below describes one T cell receptor (beta chain). The data were taken from a study of T cell responses to AZD1222 COVID-19 vaccine. Study summary: Pooled samples include second doses given at about 4 or 12 weeks.

Data came from immunoSEQ multiplex PCR; TCRdb stores just in-frame clones and leaves some out. Altogether 140,000 to 150,000 clones are present, more than 75% being singletons, with the ten largest covering roughly 5%. The V gene's germline CDR1 is SNHLY and CDR2 FYNNEI. V dropped 7 bases and J dropped 3 bases, with 3 bases sitting between them. The CDR3 covers 11 residues. The chain is built from TRBV2 and TRBJ2-2; D is unresolved. The sample consisted of peripheral blood, taken on day 0 of AZD1222 vaccination. The source is an adult in good health. Written as DNA, the CDR3 is TGTGCCAGCACGGACACCGGGGAGCTGTTTTTT. Translating gives CASTDTGELFF.